This T cell receptor beta chain originates from a study of T cell responses to AZD1222 COVID-19 vaccine (dated by TCRdb to the early 2020s). For the study in its entirety: TCR sequencing was performed for some 250 trial participants, of whom some 200 were given two doses of AZD1222 and some 26 were given two doses of MenACWY control vaccine. Trial participants were enrolled by age into 18-55, 56-69 and 70-plus year subgroups, with approximately 150, 28 and 58 TCR-sequenced participants respectively. Overall study outcomes, separate from this receptor: Most participants were white British and females outnumbered males, and the authors suggested that clonal diversity may have been underestimated. Because no samples from the day 14 peak response were available, repertoires could be characterized only after the peak T cell response. A significant rise in spike-specific TCR breadth and depth was observed after two AZD1222 doses relative to day 0 and relative to MenACWY recipients. Conclusions about previously exposed vaccinees are limited because only six or seven AZD1222 recipients were SARS-CoV-2 seropositive at baseline. Epitopes outside the regions mutated in the B.1.351 and B.1.1.7 variants were reportedly recognized by nearly half of the unique spike-specific TCRs. In the small 56-69-year group, the increase in depth fell short of significance, most likely because of low power. The vaccine-associated CD4 TCRs covered the entire spike protein, and the dominant responses fell in regions 160-218 and 743-854.

About this clone itself: It lacks a known antigen. Base quality data are lacking; no much larger clone is found one base away.

The CDR3 regions of human TCRbeta chains were subjected to immunosequencing. On the study's bioinformatics: Repertoire TCRs were matched against a reference library of SARS-CoV-2-specific TCRs generated with the MIRA antigen-specificity platform. Breadth was defined as the fraction of unique TCRs that were SARS-CoV-2-associated. Depth was defined as the fraction of total T cells that were SARS-CoV-2-associated. Using the MIRA data, each spike-specific TCR was assigned both to the spike region to which the TCR was reactive and to a CD4 or CD8 class. Log10-transformed breadth and depth values were compared by one-way ANOVA with Sidak's multiple comparisons tests. TCRdb stores this immuneACCESS table with in-frame sequences only. Part of the clones is absent; in the studies checked, under half of the shortfall reflects unresolved V genes, and no reason is known for the rest. Clone size and the V and J calls come from that table; the DNA yielded D and trimming. For this sample the table gives roughly 140,000 clones, of which 75% to 95% were detected only once. About 3% of the sample comes from the top ten.

The time point label on this specimen signifies: baseline before first vaccination. The treatment or condition label, as the study defines it: meningococcal conjugate vaccine given as trial control. Vaccinee samples came from UK trials COV001 and COV002, including a single-blind randomized controlled phase 2/3 trial of AZD1222 (ChAdOx1 nCoV-19) in healthy adults. For TCRbeta chain sequencing, PBMC samples were collected from trial participants at day 0 and at day 28 after the second dose. The CDR3 runs 12 residues from the cysteine to the phenylalanine. Left in the record is the CDR3 DNA by itself, 36 bases read in frame from the first base. According to the germline V gene (reference sequence), CDR1 reads WNHNN and CDR2 reads SYGVQD. V loses 3 bases of germline sequence and J loses 10 bases, and the interval between the two ends is 12 bases.

This specimen was peripheral blood, taken on day 0 of MenACWY control vaccination. The chain joins TRBV10-1 to TRBJ1-1; the D region possibly corresponds to TRBD1 (6 bases align). This receptor was obtained from an adult in good health. The sequence in DNA is TGCGCCAGCAGTGAAGGGCAGGGGCGAGCTTTCTTT. This encodes CASSEGQGRAFF.